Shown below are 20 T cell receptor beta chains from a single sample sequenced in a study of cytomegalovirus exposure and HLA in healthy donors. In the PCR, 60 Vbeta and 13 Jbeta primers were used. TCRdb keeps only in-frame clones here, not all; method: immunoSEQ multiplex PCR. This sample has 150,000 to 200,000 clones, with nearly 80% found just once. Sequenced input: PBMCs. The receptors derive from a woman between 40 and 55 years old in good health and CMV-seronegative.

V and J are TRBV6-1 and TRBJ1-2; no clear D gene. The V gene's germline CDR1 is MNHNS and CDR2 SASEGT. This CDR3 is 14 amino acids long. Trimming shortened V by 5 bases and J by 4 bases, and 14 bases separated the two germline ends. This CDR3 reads CASSLSGLVYGYTF. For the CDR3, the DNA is TGTGCCAGCAGTCTCTCTGGGCTGGTCTATGGCTACACCTTC.

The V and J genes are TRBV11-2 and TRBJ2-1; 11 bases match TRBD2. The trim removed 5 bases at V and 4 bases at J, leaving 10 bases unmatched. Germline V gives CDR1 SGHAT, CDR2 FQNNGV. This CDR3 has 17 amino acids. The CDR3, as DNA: TGTGCCAGCAGCGTAACCCTTAGCGGGGGGGGTTACAATGAGCAGTTCTTC. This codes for CASSVTLSGGGYNEQFF.

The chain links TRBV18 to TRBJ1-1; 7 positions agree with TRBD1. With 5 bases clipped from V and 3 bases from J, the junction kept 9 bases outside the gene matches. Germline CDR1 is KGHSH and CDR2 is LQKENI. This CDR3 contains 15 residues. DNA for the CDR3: TGTGCCAGCTCAGGAAACAGGGGAAGGGACACTGAAGCTTTCTTT. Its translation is CASSGNRGRDTEAFF.

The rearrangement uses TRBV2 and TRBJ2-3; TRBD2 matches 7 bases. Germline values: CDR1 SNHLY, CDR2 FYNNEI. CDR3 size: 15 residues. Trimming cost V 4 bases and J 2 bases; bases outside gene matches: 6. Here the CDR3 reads CASSVPSGTTDTQYF. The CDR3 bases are TGTGCCAGCAGTGTCCCTAGCGGAACCACAGATACGCAGTATTTT.

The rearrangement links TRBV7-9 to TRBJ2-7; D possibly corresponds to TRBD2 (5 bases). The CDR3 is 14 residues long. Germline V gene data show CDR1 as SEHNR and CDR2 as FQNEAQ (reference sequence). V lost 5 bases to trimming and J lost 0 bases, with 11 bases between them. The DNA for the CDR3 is TGTGCCAGCAGCCTCTCGGGGTCCTCCTACGAGCAGTACTTC. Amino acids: CASSLSGSSYEQYF.

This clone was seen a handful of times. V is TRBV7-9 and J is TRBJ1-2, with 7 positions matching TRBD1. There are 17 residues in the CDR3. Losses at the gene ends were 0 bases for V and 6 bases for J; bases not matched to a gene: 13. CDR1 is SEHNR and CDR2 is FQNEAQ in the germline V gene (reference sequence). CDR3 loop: CASSLAWDSLMGNGYTF. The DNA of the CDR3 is TGTGCCAGCAGCTTAGCCTGGGACAGCCTTATGGGGAATGGCTACACCTTC.

CDR3 residues: CASSQAGTGAENEQFF. The CDR3 region has the DNA TGTGCCAGCAGCCAAGCCGGGACAGGGGCGGAGAATGAGCAGTTCTTC. J is TRBJ2-1 and V is TRBV4-2; TRBD1 aligns across 10 bases. The CDR3 has 16 residues. Germline V gene sequence: CDR1 LGHNA, CDR2 YNFKEQ. V trimming: 1 base; J trimming: 7 bases; junction bases outside the gene matches: 7.

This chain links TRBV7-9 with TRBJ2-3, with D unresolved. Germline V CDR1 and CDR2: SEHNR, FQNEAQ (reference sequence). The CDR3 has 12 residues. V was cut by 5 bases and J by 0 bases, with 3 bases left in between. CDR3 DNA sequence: TGTGCCAGCAGCCGGAGCACAGATACGCAGTATTTT. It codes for CASSRSTDTQYF.

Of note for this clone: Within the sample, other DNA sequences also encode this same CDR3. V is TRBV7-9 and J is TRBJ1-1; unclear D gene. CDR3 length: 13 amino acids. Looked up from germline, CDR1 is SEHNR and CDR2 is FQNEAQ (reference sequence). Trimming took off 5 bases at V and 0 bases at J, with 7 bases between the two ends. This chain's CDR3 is CASSLTVNTEAFF. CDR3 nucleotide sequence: TGTGCCAGCAGCCTAACTGTGAACACTGAAGCTTTCTTT.

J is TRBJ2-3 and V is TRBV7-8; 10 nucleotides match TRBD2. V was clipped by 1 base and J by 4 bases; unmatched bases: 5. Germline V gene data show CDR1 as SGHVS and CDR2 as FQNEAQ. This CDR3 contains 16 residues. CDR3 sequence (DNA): TGTGCCAGCAGCTTAGGGTCCAGCGGGGGGGCAGATACGCAGTATTTT. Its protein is CASSLGSSGGADTQYF.

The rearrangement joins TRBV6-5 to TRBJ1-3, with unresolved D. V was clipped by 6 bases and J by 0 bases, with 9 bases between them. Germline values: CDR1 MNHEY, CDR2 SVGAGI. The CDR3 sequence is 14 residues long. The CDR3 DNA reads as TGTGCCAGCAGGGGAGGATTCTCTGGAAACACCATATATTTT. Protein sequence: CASRGGFSGNTIYF.

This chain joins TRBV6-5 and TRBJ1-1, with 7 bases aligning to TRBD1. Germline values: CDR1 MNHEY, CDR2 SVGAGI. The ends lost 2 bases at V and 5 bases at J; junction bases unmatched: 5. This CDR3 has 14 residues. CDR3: CASSYETRGTEAFF. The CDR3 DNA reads TGTGCCAGCAGTTACGAAACCAGGGGGACTGAAGCTTTCTTT.

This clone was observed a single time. CDR3 in amino acids: CASSQDRGGGNEAFF. The CDR3 DNA sequence: TGCGCCAGCAGCCAAGATCGGGGCGGGGGAAATGAAGCTTTCTTT. V and J are TRBV4-1 and TRBJ1-1; a weak D match, TRBD1 (5 bases). The V end lost 0 bases, the J end lost 7 bases, and 15 bases lay between the germline ends. Germline CDR1 and CDR2: MGHRA and YSYEKL. CDR3 length: 15 residues.

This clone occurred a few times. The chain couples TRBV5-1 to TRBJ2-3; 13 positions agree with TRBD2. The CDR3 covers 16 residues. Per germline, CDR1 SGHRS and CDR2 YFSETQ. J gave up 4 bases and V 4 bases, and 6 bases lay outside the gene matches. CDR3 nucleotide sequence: TGCGCCAGCAGCCCCGGACTAGCGGGGGAGGCAGATACGCAGTATTTT. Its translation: CASSPGLAGEADTQYF.

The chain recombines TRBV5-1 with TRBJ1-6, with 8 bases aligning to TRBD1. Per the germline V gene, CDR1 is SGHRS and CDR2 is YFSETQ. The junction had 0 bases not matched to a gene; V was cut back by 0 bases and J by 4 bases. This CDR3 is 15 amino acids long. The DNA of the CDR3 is TGCGCCAGCAGCTTGGGGACAGGGTATAATTCACCCCTCCACTTT. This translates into CASSLGTGYNSPLHF.

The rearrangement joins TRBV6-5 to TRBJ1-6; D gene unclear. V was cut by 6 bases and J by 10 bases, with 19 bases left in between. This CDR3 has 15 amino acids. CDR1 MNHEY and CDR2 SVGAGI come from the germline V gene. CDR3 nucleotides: TGTGCCAGCAGACCCCCGGGGAGCGGACTCTCACCCCTCCACTTT. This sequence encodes CASRPPGSGLSPLHF.

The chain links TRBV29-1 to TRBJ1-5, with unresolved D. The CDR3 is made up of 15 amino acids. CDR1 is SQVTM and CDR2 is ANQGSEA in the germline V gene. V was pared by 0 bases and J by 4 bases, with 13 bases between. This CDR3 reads CSVEDPAVPNQPQHF. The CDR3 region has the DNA TGCAGCGTTGAAGATCCTGCGGTACCAAATCAGCCCCAGCATTTT.

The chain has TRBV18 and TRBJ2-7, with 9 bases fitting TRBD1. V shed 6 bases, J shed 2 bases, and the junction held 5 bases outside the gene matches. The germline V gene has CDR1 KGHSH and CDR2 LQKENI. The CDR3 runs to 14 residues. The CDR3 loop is CASSPGQGTYEQYF. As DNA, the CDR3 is TGTGCCAGCTCCCCCGGACAGGGGACCTACGAGCAGTACTTC.

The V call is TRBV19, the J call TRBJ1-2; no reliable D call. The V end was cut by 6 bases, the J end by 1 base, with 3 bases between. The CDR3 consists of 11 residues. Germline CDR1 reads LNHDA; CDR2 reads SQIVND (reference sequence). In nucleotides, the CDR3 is TGTGCCAGTAGGCGTAACTATGGCTACACCTTC. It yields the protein CASRRNYGYTF.

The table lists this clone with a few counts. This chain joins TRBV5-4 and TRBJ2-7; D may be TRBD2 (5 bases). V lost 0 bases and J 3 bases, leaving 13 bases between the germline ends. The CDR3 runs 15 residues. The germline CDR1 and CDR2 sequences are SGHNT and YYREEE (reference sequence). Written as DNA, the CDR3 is TGTGCCAGCAGCTTGGGGACCCGAGCGGACTACGAGCAGTACTTC. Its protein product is CASSLGTRADYEQYF.